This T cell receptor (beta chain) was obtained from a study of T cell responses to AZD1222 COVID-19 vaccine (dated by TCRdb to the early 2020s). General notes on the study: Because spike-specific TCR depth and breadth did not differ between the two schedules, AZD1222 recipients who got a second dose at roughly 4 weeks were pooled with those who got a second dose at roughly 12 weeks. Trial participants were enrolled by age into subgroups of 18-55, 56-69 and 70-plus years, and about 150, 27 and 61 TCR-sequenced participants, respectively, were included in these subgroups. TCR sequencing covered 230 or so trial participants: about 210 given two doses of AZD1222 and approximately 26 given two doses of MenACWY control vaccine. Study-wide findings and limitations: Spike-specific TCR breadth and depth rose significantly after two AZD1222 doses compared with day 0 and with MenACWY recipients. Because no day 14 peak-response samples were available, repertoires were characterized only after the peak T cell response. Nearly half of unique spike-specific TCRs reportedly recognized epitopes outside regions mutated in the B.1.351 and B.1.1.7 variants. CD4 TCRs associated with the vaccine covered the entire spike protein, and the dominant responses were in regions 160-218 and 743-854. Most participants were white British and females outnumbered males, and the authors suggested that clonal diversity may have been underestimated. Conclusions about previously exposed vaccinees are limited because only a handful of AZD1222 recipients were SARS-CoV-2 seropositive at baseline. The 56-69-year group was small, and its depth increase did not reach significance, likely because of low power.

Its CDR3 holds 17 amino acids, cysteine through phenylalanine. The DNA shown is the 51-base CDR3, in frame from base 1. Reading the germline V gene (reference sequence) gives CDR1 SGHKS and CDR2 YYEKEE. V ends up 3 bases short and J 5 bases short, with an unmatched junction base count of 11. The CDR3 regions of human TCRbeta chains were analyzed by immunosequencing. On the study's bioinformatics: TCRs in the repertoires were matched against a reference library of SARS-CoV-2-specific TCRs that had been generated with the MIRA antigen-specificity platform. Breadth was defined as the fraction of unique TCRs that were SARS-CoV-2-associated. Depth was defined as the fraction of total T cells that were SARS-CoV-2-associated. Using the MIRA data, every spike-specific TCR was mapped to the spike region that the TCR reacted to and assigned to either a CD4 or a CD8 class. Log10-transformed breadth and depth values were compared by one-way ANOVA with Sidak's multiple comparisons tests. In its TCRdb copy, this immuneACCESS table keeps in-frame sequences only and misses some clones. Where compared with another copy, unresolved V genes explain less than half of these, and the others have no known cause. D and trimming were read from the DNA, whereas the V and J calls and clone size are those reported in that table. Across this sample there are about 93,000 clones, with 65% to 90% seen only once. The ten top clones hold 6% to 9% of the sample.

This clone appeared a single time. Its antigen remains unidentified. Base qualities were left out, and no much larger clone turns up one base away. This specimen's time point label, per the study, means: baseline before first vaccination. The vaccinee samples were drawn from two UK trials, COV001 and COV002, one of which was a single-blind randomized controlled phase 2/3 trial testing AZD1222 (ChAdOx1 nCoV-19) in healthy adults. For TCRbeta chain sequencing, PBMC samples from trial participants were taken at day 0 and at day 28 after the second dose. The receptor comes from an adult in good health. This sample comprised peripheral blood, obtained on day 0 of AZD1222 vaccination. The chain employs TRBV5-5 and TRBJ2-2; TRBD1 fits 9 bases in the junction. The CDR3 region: CASSSGTGFRGTGELFF. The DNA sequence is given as TGTGCCAGCAGCTCCGGGACAGGGTTTAGAGGGACCGGGGAGCTGTTTTTT.